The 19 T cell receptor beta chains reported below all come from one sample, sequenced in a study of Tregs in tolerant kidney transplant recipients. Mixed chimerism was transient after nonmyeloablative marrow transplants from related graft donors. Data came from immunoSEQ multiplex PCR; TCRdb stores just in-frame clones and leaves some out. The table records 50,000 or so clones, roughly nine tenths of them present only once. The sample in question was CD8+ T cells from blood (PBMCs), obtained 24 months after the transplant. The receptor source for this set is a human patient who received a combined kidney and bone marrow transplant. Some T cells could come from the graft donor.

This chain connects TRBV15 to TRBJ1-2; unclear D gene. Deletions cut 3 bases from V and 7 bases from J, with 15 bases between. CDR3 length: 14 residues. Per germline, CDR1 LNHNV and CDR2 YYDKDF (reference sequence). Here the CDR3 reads CATSSIGGYFGYTF. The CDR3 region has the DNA TGTGCCACCAGCAGCATCGGCGGCTATTTTGGCTACACCTTC.

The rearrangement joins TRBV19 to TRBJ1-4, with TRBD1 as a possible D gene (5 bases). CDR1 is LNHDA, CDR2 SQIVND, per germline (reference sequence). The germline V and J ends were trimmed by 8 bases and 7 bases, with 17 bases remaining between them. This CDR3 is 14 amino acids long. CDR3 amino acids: CASGHGAHAEKLFF. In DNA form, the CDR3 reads TGTGCCAGTGGCCATGGGGCCCATGCTGAAAAACTGTTTTTT.

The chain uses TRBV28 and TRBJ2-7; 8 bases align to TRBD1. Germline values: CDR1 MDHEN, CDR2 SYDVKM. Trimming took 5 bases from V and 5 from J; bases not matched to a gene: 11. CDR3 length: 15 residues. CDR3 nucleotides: TGTGCCAGCAGTACATCAGGGGGCGGCTTGGACGAGCAGTACTTC. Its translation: CASSTSGGGLDEQYF.

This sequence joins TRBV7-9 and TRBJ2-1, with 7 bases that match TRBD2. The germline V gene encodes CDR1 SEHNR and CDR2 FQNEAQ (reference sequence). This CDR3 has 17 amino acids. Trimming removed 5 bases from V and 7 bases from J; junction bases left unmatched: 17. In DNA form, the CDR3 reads TGTGCCAGCAGCCCCGGGGTGGGCGGGAGTATGTGGAATGAGCAGTTCTTC. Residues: CASSPGVGGSMWNEQFF. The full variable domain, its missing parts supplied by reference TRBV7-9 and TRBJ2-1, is DTGVSQNPRHKITKRGQNVTFRCDPISEHNRLYWYRQTLGQGPEFLTYFQNEAQLEKSRLLSDRFSAERPKGSFSTLEIQRTEQGDSAMYLCASSPGVGGSMWNEQFFGPGTRLTVL.

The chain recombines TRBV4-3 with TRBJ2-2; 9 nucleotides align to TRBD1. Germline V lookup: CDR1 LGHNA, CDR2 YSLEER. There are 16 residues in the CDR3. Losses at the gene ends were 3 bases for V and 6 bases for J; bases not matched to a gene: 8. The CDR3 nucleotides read TGCGCCAGCAGCCAGACGACAGGGGGAGGGTCCGGGGAGCTGTTTTTT. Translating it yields CASSQTTGGGSGELFF.

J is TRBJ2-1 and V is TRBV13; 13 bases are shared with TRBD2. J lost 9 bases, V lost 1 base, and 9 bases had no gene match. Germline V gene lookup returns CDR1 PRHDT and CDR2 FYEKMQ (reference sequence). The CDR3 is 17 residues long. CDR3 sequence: CASSLAPLAGGDTEQFF. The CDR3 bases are TGTGCCAGCAGCTTAGCCCCACTAGCGGGAGGGGACACTGAGCAGTTCTTC.

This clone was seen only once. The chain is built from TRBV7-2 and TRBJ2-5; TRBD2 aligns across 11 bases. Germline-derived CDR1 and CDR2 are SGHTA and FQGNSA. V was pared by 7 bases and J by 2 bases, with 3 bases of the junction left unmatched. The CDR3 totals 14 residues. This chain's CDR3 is CASTRLAGQETQYF. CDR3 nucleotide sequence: TGTGCCAGCACCAGACTAGCGGGGCAAGAGACCCAGTACTTC.

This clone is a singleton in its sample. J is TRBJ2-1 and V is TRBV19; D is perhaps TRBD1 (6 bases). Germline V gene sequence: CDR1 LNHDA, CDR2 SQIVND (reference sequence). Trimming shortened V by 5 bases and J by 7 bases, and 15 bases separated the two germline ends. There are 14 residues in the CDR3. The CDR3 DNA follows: TGTGCCAGTAGTCTGCGACAGGTTGGGAATGAGCAGTTCTTC. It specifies CASSLRQVGNEQFF.

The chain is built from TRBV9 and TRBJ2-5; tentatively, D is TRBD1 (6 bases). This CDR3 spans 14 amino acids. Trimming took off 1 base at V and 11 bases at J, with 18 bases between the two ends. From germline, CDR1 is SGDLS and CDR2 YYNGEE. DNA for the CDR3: TGTGCCAGCAGCGTAAATTGGGGAGAGGGGGAGCAGTACTTC. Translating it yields CASSVNWGEGEQYF. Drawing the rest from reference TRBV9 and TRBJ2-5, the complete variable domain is DSGVTQTPKHLITATGQRVTLRCSPRSGDLSVYWYQQSLDQGLQFLIQYYNGEERAKGNILERFSAQQFPDLHSELNLSSLELGDSALYFCASSVNWGEGEQYFGPGTRLLVL.

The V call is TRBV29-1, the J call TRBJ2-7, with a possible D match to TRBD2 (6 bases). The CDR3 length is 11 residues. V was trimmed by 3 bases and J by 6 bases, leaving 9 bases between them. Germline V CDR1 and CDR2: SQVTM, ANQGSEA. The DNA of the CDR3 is TGCAGCGTTGATGGGGACTCCGAGCAGTACTTC. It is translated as CSVDGDSEQYF.

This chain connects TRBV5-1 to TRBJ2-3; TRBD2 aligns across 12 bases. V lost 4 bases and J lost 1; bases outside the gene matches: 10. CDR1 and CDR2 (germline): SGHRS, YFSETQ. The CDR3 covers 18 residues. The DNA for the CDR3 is TGCGCCAGCAGCCTCCTAGCGGGAGGGACTTATCGCACAGATACGCAGTATTTT. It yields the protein CASSLLAGGTYRTDTQYF.

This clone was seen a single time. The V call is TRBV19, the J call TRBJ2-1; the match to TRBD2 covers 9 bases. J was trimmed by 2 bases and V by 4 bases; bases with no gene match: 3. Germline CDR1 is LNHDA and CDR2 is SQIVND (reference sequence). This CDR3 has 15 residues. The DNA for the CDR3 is TGTGCCAGTAGTACTCTAGCGGGACCCTACAATGAGCAGTTCTTC. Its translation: CASSTLAGPYNEQFF.

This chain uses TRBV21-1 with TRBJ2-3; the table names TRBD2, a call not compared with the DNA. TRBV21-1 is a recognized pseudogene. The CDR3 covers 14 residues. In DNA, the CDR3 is TGTGCCAGGCCATCTAGCGGGGGGTCAGATACGCAGTATTTT. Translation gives CARPSSGGSDTQYF.

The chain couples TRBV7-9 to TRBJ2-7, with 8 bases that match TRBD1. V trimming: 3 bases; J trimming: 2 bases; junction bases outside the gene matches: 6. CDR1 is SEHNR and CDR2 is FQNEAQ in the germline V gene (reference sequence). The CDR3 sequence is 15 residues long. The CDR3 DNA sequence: TGTGCCAGCAGCTTGGGACAGGATTGGACCTACGAGCAGTACTTC. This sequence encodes CASSLGQDWTYEQYF.

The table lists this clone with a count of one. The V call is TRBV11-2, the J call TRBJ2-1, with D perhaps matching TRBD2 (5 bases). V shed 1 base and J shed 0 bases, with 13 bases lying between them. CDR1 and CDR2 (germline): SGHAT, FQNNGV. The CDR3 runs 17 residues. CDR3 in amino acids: CASSLGLSGLSYNEQFF. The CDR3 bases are TGTGCCAGCAGCTTAGGACTTTCCGGACTCTCCTACAATGAGCAGTTCTTC.

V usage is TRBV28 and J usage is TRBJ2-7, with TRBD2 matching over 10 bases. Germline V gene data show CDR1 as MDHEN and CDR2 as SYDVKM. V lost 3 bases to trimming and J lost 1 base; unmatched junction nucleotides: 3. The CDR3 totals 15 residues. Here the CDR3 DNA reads TGTGCCAGCAGTTTCCCGGGACTAGCGTCCTACGAGCAGTACTTC. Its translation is CASSFPGLASYEQYF.

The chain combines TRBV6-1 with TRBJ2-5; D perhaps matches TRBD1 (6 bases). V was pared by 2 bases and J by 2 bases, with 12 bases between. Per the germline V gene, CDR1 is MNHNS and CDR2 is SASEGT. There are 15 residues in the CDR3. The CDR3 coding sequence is TGTGCCAGCAGTGAATTACAAGGGGGACAAGAGACCCAGTACTTC. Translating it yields CASSELQGGQETQYF.

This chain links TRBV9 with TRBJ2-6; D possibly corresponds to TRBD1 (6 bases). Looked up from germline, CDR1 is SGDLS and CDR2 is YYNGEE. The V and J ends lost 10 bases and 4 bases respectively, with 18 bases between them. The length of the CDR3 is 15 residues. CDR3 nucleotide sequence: TGTGCCGTATGGACAGTTCCCCCCGGGGCCAACGTCCTGACTTTC. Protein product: CAVWTVPPGANVLTF. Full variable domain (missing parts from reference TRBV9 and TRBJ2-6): DSGVTQTPKHLITATGQRVTLRCSPRSGDLSVYWYQQSLDQGLQFLIQYYNGEERAKGNILERFSAQQFPDLHSELNLSSLELGDSALYFCAVWTVPPGANVLTFGAGSRLTVL.

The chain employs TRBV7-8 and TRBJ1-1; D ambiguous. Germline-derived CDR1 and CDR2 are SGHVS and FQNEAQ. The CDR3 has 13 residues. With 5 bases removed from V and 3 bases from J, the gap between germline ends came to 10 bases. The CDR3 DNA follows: TGTGCCAGCAGCCGGGTAGTAGACACTGAAGCTTTCTTT. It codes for CASSRVVDTEAFF.